These T cell receptor beta chains were read from a single sample in a study of T-cell memory formation after mild COVID-19. TCRdb processed the 5' RACE reads anew with MiXCR; each CDR3 protein has one entry. In the table there are just under 350,000 distinct CDR3 sequences, approximately 13% of which are singletons. The specimen was PBMCs or a T cell subset sorted from them (not recorded which). These receptors were taken from a man aged 18 to 30 who had mild COVID-19 (a few samples of this study predate the infection). Cell type and time point are not known. CDR3s include the opening cysteine and the closing phenylalanine or tryptophan.

CDR3 protein,V gene
CSARGSGPDTQYF,TRBV20-1
CASSQRRGSGTEAFF,TRBV5-1
CASSEDSYYGYTF,TRBV5-6
CASKQGPYGYTF,TRBV12-3/TRBV12-4
CASSYSQGAAKNIQYF,TRBV6-6
CASSQGGTAGNTIYF,TRBV4-1
CASSQELVGLVKRGNEQFF,TRBV14
CASSLDPGVYGYTF,TRBV5-1
CASSQTSDQPQHF,TRBV4-1
CASSFAARGTEAFF,TRBV7-9
CASSLSRDTEAFF,TRBV11-3
CASSWGPGQGTPGSPLHF,TRBV7-9
CASSPTGRVGFDEQYF,TRBV3-1
CASSFGRYSNYGYTF,TRBV6-5
CASSQDLGQGFEQYF,TRBV4-3
CASSLGLAGATNTGELFF,TRBV5-6
CASSPDRIRGEAFF,TRBV7-9
CASSPGTGETQYF,TRBV7-3
CASRINRGDTEAFF,TRBV19
CASSPWGALNTEAFF,TRBV18
CASSLEGVAGGYTF,TRBV7-9
CASSSDTSSYEQYF,TRBV12-3/TRBV12-4
CASSPGQGSHNEQFF,TRBV11-3
CASSLMNTQYF,TRBV28
CASSLGGGASREQFF,TRBV7-2
CASSEEHGYNSPLHF,TRBV25-1
CASSGGNLPSYEQYF,TRBV11-1
CASSIYSTANYGYTF,TRBV27
CASSQQGPNSPLHF,TRBV4-3
CASSQDRDRGSQETQYF,TRBV4-3
CASSFKDRLMTF,TRBV7-2
CASSLGVKDTQYF,TRBV7-6
CASSERGREEDTQYF,TRBV6-1
CASSFPGPQETQYF,TRBV5-1
CASSLDRALNQPQHF,TRBV6-6
CASNKGRETQYF,TRBV2
CASSYSRRGLSTDTQYF,TRBV6-5
CSAPTGNYGYTF,TRBV20-1
CASRRSGQPGGYTF,TRBV7-2
CATSPGQSYNEQFF,TRBV15
CASSFLQGNNEQFF,TRBV5-1
CASSASYHGVNQPQHF,TRBV11-3
CASSPPGTSYGYTF,TRBV11-2
CASSLIGQFYNSPLHF,TRBV5-5
CSVILGSNSNQPQHF,TRBV29-1
CASSLGSGPDTQYF,TRBV5-1
CAISDRQGADEQFF,TRBV10-3
CASSHRGEETQYF,TRBV5-6
CASSLVIRSQAFF,TRBV7-2
CASSLSAGNTEAFF,TRBV27
CASSFRSTRGETQYF,TRBV5-6
CASSSIQGANYGYTF,TRBV5-1
CASGKGTENTEAFF,TRBV3-1
CASSFEASGGALYQETQYF,TRBV7-2
CASRSQGAANTGELFF,TRBV12-3/TRBV12-4
CASSMTGRTEAFF,TRBV4-3
CASSYGTGLLGETQYF,TRBV6-5